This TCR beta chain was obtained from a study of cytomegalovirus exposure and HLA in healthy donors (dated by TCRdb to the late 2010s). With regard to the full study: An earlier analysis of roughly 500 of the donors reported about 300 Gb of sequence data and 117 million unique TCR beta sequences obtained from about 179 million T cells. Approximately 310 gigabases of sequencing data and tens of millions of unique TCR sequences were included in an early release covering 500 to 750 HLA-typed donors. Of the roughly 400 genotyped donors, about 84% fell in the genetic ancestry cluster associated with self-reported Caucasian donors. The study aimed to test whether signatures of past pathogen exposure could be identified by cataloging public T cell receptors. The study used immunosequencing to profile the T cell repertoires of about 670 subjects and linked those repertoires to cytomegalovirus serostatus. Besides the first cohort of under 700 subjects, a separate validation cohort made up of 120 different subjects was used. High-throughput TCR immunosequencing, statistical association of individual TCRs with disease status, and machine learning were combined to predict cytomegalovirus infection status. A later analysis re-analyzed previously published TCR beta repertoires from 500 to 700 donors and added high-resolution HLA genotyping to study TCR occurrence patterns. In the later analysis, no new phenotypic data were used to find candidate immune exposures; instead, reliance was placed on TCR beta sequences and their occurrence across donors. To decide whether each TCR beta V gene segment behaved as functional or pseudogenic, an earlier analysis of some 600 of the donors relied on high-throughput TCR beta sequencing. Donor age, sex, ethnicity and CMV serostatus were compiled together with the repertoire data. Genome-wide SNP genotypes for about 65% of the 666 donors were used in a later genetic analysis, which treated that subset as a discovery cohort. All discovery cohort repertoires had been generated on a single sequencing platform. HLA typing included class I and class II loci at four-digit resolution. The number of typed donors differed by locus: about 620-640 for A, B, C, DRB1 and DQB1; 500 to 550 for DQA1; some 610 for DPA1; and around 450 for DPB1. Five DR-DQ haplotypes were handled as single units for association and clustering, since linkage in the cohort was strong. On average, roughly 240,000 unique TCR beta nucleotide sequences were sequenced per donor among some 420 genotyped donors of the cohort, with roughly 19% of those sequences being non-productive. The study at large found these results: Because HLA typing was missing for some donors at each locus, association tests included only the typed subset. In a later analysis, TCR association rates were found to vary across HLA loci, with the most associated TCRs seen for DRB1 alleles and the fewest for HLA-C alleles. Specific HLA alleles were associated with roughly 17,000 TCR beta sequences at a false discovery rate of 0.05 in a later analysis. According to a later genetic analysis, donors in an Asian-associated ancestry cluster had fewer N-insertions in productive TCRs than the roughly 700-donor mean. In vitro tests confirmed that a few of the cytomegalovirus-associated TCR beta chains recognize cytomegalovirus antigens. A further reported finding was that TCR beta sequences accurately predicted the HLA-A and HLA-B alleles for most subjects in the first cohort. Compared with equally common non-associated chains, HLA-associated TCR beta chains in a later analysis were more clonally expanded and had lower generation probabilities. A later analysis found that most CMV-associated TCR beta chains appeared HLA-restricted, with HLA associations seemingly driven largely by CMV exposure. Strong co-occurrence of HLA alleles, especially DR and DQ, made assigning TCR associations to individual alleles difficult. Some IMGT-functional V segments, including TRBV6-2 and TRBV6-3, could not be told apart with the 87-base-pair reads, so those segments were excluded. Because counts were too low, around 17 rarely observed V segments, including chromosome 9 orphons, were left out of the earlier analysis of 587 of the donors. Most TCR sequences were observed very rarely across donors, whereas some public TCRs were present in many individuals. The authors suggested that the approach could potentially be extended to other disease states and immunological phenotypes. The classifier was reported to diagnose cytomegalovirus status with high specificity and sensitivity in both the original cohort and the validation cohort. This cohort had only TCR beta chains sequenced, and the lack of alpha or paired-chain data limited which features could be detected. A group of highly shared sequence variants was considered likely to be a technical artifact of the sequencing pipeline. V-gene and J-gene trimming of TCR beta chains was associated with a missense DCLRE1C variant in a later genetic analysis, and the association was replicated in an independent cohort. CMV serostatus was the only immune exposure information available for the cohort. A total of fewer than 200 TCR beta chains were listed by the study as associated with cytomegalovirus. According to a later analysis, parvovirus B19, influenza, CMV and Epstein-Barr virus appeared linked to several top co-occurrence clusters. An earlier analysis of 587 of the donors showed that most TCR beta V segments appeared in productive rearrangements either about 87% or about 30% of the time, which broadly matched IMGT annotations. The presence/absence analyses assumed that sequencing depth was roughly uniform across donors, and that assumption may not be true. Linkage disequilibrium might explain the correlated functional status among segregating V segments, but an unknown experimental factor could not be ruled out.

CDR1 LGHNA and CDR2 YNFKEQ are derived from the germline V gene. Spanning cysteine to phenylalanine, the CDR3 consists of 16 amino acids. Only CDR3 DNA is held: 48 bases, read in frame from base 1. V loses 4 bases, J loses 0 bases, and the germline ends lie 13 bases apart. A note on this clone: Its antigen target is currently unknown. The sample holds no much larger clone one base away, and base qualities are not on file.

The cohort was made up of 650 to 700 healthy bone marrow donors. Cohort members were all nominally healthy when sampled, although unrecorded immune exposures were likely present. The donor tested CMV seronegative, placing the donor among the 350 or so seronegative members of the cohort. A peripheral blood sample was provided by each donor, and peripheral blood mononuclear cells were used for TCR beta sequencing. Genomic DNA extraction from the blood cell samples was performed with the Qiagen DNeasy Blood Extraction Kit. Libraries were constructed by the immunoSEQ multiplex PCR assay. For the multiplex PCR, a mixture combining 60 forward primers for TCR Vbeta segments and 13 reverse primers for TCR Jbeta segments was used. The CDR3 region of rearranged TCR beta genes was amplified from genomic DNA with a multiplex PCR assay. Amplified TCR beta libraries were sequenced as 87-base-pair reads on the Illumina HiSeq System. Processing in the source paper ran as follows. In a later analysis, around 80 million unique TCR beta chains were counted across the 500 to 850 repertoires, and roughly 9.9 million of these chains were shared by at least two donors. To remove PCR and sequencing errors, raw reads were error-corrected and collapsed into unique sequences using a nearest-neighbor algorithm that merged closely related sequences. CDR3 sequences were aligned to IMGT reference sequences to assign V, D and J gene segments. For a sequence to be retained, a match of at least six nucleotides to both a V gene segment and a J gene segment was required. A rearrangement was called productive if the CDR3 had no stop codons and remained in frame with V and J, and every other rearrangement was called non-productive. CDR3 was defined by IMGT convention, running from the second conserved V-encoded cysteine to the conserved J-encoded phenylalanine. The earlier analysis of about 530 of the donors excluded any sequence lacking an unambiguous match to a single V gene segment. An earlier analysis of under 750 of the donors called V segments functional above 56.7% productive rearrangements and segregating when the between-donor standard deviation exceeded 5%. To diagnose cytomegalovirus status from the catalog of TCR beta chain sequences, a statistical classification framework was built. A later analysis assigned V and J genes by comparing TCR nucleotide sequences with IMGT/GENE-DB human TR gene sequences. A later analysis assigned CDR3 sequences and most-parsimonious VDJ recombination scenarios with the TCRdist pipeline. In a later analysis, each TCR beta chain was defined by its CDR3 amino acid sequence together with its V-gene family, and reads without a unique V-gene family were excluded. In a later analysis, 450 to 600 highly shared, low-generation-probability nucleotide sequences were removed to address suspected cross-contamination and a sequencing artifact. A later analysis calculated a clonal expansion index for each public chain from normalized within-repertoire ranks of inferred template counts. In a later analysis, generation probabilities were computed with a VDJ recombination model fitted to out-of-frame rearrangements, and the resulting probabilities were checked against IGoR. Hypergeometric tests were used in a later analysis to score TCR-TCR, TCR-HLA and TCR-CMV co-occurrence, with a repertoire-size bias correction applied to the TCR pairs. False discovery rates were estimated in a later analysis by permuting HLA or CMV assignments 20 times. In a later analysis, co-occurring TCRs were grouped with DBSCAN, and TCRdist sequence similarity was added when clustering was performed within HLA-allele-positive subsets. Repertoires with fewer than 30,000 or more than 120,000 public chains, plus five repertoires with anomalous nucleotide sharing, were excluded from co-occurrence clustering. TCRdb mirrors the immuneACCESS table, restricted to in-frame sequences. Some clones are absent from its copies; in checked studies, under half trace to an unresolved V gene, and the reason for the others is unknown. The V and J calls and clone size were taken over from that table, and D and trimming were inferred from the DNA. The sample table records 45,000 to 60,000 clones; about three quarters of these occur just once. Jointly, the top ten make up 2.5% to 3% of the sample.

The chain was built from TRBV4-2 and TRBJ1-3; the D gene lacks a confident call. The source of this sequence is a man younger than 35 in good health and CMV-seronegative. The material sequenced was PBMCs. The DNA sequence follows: TGTGCCAGCAGCCGAGTGGACGGGGACTCTGGAAACACCATATATTTT. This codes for CASSRVDGDSGNTIYF.